These T cell receptor beta chains were read from a single sample in a study of graft-versus-host responses after intestinal transplantation. Measured with immunoSEQ multiplex PCR; TCRdb has only the in-frame clones, and not every one. The table lists roughly 62,000 clones, around 91% of them singletons. The sample here was PBMCs, taken roughly 120 days after intestinal transplantation. Receptors were obtained from a human patient who received an intestinal transplant, so some T cells may come from the graft donor. CDR3s include the opening cysteine and the closing phenylalanine or tryptophan. A D gene is named only where the DNA matches it firmly. Clone size, where shown, is once, few, many, or a class for clones that have expanded.

d_call j_call clone_size v_call cdr3_nt cdr3_aa
NA TRBJ1-6 NA TRBV7-2 TGTGCCAGCAGCAGACGGGGAAGGGGAGGTTCACCCCTCCACTTT CASSRRGRGGSPLHF
TRBD1 TRBJ1-5 NA TRBV5-4 TGTGCCAGCAGCTTGGCGGGACAGGGGGCTCGGCAGCCCCAGCATTTT CASSLAGQGARQPQHF
NA TRBJ2-1 NA TRBV19 TGTGCCAGTAGTATAGTTCCCTACAATGAGCAGTTCTTC CASSIVPYNEQFF
TRBD2 TRBJ2-7 NA TRBV7-9 TGTGCCAGCAGCTCGCCGGGACTAGCGGCCGCCTCCTACGAGCAGTACTTC CASSSPGLAAASYEQYF
NA TRBJ1-4 few TRBV5-1 TGCGCCAGCAGTTGGGATAGGGACGGAGGTTCTAATGAAAAACTGTTTTTT CASSWDRDGGSNEKLFF
TRBD1 TRBJ2-7 NA TRBV27 TGTGCCAGCAGTTCTAACTCCGGGACAGGCTACGAGCAGTACTTC CASSSNSGTGYEQYF
NA TRBJ1-1 NA TRBV9 TGTGCCAGCAGCGTAGACGGGGTCCGGGGTTCTGAAGCTTTCTTT CASSVDGVRGSEAFF
NA TRBJ2-5 NA TRBV5-4 TGTGTCAGCAGCTCGTGGGGGGGCCTTGAGACCCAGTACTTC CVSSSWGGLETQYF
NA TRBJ2-5 NA TRBV21-1 TGTGCCAGCAGCAAAGTGGTAGCGGGAGATGGGGAGACCCAGTACTTC CASSKVVAGDGETQYF
TRBD2 TRBJ2-5 NA TRBV7-6 TGTGCCAGCAGCTTAAGAGCGGGAGTTGGGGAAGAGACCCAGTACTTC CASSLRAGVGEETQYF
TRBD2 TRBJ2-3 NA TRBV5-1 TGCGCCAGCAGCGACCGACTAGCGGGGAGCACAGATACGCAGTATTTT CASSDRLAGSTDTQYF
NA TRBJ2-7 once TRBV7-2 TGTGCCAGCAGCTTAAGCTCCTCCTACGAGCAGTACTTC CASSLSSSYEQYF